Below, 10 T cell receptor beta chains from the same sample are listed, as sequenced in a study of vaccination and CD4 T cells after COVID-19. Sequencing of cultured CD4+ T cell DNA used the Oncomine TCR Beta short-read assay. From the PCR reads, TCRdb called clonotypes with MiXCR, one entry per CDR3 protein. The sample lists some 9,600 distinct CDR3 sequences, around 64% seen once, with approximately 35% in the top ten. For these receptors, no antigen is known. Treatment given: roughly 11-day PBMC culture with coronavirus spike peptide pools or control peptides (ViraFEST assay). Sequenced sample: CD4+ T cells from blood, cultured in vitro. These receptors were obtained from a human donor who had recovered from COVID-19.

The chain combines TRBV7-2 with TRBJ1-2, with D possibly matching TRBD1 (6 bases). The ends were cut back, 5 bases at V and 1 base at J, with 8 bases in the middle. Germline CDR1 SGHTA, CDR2 FQGNSA. The CDR3 extends over 13 amino acids. CDR3 loop: CASSLDSNYGYTF. The CDR3 coding sequence is TGTGCCAGCAGCCTGGACAGTAACTATGGCTACACCTTC.

The chain couples TRBV20-1 to TRBJ2-1; 10 bases agree with TRBD2. V shed 0 bases, J shed 7 bases, and the junction held 6 bases outside the gene matches. CDR3 length: 15 amino acids. Germline V gene data show CDR1 as DFQATT and CDR2 as SNEGSKA (reference sequence). The CDR3 reads CSARDWSGGGNEQFF. CDR3 DNA: TGCAGTGCTAGAGATTGGAGCGGGGGGGGGAATGAGCAGTTCTTC.

This sequence joins TRBV6-1 and TRBJ2-2; a weak D match, TRBD2 (5 bases). V lost 5 bases to trimming and J lost 7 bases, with 23 bases between them. Germline V gene sequence: CDR1 MNHNS, CDR2 SASEGT. CDR3 length equals 17 residues. The chain's CDR3 is CASSPVARAPGLGELFF. The CDR3 DNA reads TGTGCCAGCAGTCCGGTGGCGAGGGCCCCTGGTCTCGGGGAGCTGTTTTTT.

This sequence joins TRBV7-2 and TRBJ2-7, with 10 bases identical to TRBD2. The V and J ends lost 7 bases and 12 bases, in that order; junction bases with no gene match: 12. The germline V gene encodes CDR1 SGHTA and CDR2 FQGNSA. This CDR3 comprises 13 residues. CDR3 DNA sequence: TGTGCCAGCACCTCATCTAGCGGGGGAGCAAGGTACTTC. This gives the protein CASTSSSGGARYF.

The rearrangement uses TRBV6-1 and TRBJ1-1; no firm D call. Per germline, CDR1 MNHNS and CDR2 SASEGT. The CDR3 has 16 amino acids. Trimming cost V 7 bases and J 5 bases, with 23 bases left between them. The CDR3 sequence: CASIQRIGKSGTEAFF. CDR3 sequence (DNA): TGTGCCAGCATTCAGAGAATTGGCAAATCGGGGACTGAAGCTTTCTTT.

This clonotype was recorded a few times. The rearrangement joins TRBV7-3 to TRBJ2-2; D is unresolved. The V gene lost 1 base and the J gene lost 2 bases, with 20 bases spanning the gap. CDR1 and CDR2 (germline): SGHTA, FQGTGA. The CDR3 is 19 amino acids. The CDR3 region has the DNA TGTGCCAGCAGCTTAATCGACGAACTGACCACACCTAACACCGGGGAGCTGTTTTTT. This gives the protein CASSLIDELTTPNTGELFF.

On this clonotype: An end of the junction differs from the germline gene, which may be a read error. This chain joins TRBV7-2 and TRBJ2-7; TRBD1 might be the D (6 bases). Germline V CDR1 and CDR2: SGHTA, FQGNSA. The CDR3 has 13 amino acids. The CDR3 sequence is CASGLDRTYEQYF. The CDR3 DNA reads TGTGCCAGCGGCTTAGACAGGACATACGAGCAGTACTTC.

The V and J genes are TRBV7-9 and TRBJ1-1, with D maybe TRBD1 (5 bases). The CDR3 spans 14 residues. The germline CDR1 and CDR2 sequences are SEHNR and FQNEAQ (reference sequence). Deletions cut 6 bases from V and 1 base from J, with 12 bases between. The CDR3: CASSWGTANTEAFF. The CDR3 region has the DNA TGTGCCAGCAGTTGGGGGACGGCGAACACTGAAGCTTTCTTT. Together with reference TRBV7-9 and TRBJ1-1, the CDR3 gives the full variable domain: DTGVSQNPRHKITKRGQNVTFRCDPISEHNRLYWYRQTLGQGPEFLTYFQNEAQLEKSRLLSDRFSAERPKGSFSTLEIQRTEQGDSAMYLCASSWGTANTEAFFGQGTRLTVV.

The CDR3 DNA reads TGTGCCAGCAGACACGAGAGCTTGGGCGGGGAGCTGTTTTTT. This codes for CASRHESLGGELFF. The chain uses TRBV6-1 and TRBJ2-2, with D uncertain. The V end lost 6 bases, the J end lost 7 bases, and 15 bases lay between the germline ends. The germline gives CDR1 MNHNS, CDR2 SASEGT. This CDR3 is 14 amino acids long.

This clonotype has just a few counts. This chain connects TRBV7-9 to TRBJ1-2; no reliable D call. The V end lost 5 bases, the J end lost 1 base, and 11 bases lay between the germline ends. Looked up from germline, CDR1 is SEHNR and CDR2 is FQNEAQ (reference sequence). The CDR3 loop spans 14 amino acids. CDR3 in amino acids: CASSPLGLNYGYTF. In DNA form, the CDR3 reads TGTGCCAGCAGCCCCCTTGGACTTAACTATGGCTACACCTTC.